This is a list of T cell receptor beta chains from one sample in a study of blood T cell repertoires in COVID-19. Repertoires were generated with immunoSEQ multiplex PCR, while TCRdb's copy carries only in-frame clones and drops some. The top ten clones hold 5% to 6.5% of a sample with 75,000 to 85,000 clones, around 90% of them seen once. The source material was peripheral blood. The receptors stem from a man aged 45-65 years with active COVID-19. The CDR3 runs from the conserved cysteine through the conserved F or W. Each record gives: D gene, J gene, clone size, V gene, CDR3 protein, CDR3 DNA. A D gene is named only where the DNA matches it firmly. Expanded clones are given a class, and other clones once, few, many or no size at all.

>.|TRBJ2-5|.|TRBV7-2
CASSSLGRETQYF
TGTGCCAGCAGCTCACTGGGCAGGGAGACCCAGTACTTC
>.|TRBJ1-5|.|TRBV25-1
CASSRPGSNQPQHF
TGTGCCAGCAGTCGACCCGGGAGCAATCAGCCCCAGCATTTT
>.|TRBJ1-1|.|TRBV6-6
CASRLQGSEAFF
TGTGCCAGCAGATTACAGGGCTCTGAAGCTTTCTTT
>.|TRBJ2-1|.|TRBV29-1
CSGPRGNEQFF
TGCAGCGGACCTAGAGGCAATGAGCAGTTCTTC
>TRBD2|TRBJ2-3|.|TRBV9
CASSVAAGKDTQYF
TGTGCCAGCAGCGTAGCAGCGGGGAAAGATACGCAGTATTTT
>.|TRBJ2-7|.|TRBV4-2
CASSQGLRMEGLEQYF
TGTGCCAGCAGCCAAGGACTTCGGATGGAGGGCCTCGAGCAGTACTTC
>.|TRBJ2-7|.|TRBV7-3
CASSLGRGNEQYF
TGTGCCAGCAGCTTGGGACGGGGGAACGAGCAGTACTTC
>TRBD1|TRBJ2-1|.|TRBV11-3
CASSLGGQEVNEQFF
TGTGCCAGCAGCTTAGGGGGACAGGAAGTTAATGAGCAGTTCTTC
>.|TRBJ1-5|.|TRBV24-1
CATSDQDWAQPQHF
TGTGCCACCAGTGATCAGGATTGGGCTCAGCCCCAGCATTTT
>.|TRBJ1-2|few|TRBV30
CAWMAGTPGYTF
TGTGCCTGGATGGCGGGGACGCCTGGCTACACCTTC
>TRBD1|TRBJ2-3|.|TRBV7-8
CASSLGTGGSTDTQYF
TGTGCCAGCAGCTTAGGGACAGGGGGAAGCACAGATACGCAGTATTTT
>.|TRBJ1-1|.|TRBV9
CASSPTGGNTEAFF
TGTGCCAGCAGCCCCACGGGGGGGAACACTGAAGCTTTCTTT
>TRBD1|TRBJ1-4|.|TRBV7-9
CASSPGQGNEKLFF
TGTGCCAGCAGCCCCGGACAGGGTAATGAAAAACTGTTTTTT
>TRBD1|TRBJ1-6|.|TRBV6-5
CASSYSGTGLSSPLHF
TGTGCCAGCAGTTACTCGGGGACAGGGCTTTCTTCACCCCTCCACTTT
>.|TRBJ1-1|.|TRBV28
CASSPGDMRIAEAFF
TGTGCCAGCAGCCCCGGGGACATGAGAATTGCTGAAGCTTTCTTT
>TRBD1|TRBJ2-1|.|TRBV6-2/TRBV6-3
CASSYFRGRATSAAEQFF
TGTGCCAGCAGTTACTTCAGGGGGCGAGCGACTAGTGCGGCTGAGCAGTTCTTC
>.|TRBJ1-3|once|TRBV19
CASSMYSSGNTIYF
TGTGCCAGTAGTATGTACAGCTCTGGAAACACCATATATTTT
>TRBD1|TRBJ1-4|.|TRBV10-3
CATSDRDNEKLFF
TGTGCCACGAGCGACAGGGACAATGAAAAACTGTTTTTT
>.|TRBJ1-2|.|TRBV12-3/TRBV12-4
CASSFGLDGYTF
TGTGCCAGCAGTTTTGGCCTGGATGGCTACACCTTC
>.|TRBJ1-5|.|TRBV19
CATLGGESNQPQHF
TGTGCCACTCTTGGAGGGGAGTCAAATCAGCCCCAGCATTTT
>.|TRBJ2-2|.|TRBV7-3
CASSLQPGHNTGELFF
TGTGCCAGCAGCTTACAACCGGGACACAACACCGGGGAGCTGTTTTTT
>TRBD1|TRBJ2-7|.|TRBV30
CAWSEGQGMNEQYF
TGTGCCTGGAGTGAAGGACAGGGTATGAACGAGCAGTACTTC
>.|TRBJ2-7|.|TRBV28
CASTRSSDEQYF
TGTGCCAGCACCCGAAGTTCGGACGAGCAGTACTTC
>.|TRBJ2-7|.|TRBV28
CASSLVGALDYEQYF
TGTGCCAGCAGTTTAGTTGGGGCCTTGGACTACGAGCAGTACTTC
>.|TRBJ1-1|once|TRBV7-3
CASSPQTGSEAFF
TGTGCCAGCAGCCCCCAGACAGGATCTGAAGCTTTCTTT
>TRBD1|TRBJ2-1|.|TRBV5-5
CASSPTGDSYNEQFF
TGTGCCAGCAGCCCTACAGGGGACTCCTACAATGAGCAGTTCTTC
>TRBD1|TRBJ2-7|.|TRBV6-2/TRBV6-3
CASSSGQGAFGTYEQYF
TGTGCCAGCAGCTCGGGACAGGGCGCGTTCGGTACCTACGAGCAGTACTTC
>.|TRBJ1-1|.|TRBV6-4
CASSDQRGRRMNTEAFF
TGTGCCAGCAGTGACCAAAGGGGGAGAAGGATGAACACTGAAGCTTTCTTT
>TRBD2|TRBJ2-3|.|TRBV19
CASSTSGSGDTQYF
TGTGCCAGTAGTACCAGCGGGAGTGGGGATACGCAGTATTTT
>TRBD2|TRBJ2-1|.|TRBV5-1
CASSRGLAGVNEQFF
TGCGCCAGCAGCCGGGGACTAGCGGGAGTCAATGAGCAGTTCTTC
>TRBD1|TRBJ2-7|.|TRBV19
CASSSGTERYEQYF
TGTGCCAGTAGTTCCGGGACAGAGAGATACGAGCAGTACTTC